This entry describes one T cell receptor (beta chain). These data come from a study of cytomegalovirus exposure and HLA in healthy donors. The PCR made use of 60 Vbeta and 13 Jbeta primers. Sequencing was performed with immunoSEQ multiplex PCR; in TCRdb, only in-frame clones are kept and a portion is missing. The sample lists fewer than 140,000 clones, 70% to 80% occurring once. The origin of this receptor is a boy aged 5-17 years in good health and CMV-seronegative. Material for sequencing was PBMCs.

The CDR3 region has the DNA TGCGCCAGCAGCCAAGAACCGGGACTAGCGGGGGAAGATACGCAGTATTTT. Translation gives CASSQEPGLAGEDTQYF. The chain uses TRBV4-3 and TRBJ2-3; 14 positions agree with TRBD2. V was clipped by 0 bases and J by 5 bases; unmatched bases: 4. This CDR3 has 17 amino acids. Germline V gene sequence: CDR1 LGHNA, CDR2 YSLEER.